This record concerns one TCR beta chain sequence. What this receptor recognizes is not known. Receptors were amplified or captured by the immunoSEQ multiplex PCR assay. The multiplex PCR relied on a mix of 60 forward primers for TCR Vbeta segments and 13 reverse primers for TCR Jbeta segments. The CDR3 region of rearranged TCR beta genes was amplified from genomic DNA by a multiplex PCR assay. On the Illumina HiSeq System, the amplified TCR beta libraries were sequenced as 87-base-pair reads. Processing in the source paper ran as follows. In a later analysis, around 80 million unique TCR beta chains were counted across the roughly 700 repertoires, and roughly 11 million of these chains were shared by at least two donors. Raw reads were error-corrected and collapsed into unique sequences with a nearest-neighbor algorithm that merged closely related sequences to remove PCR and sequencing errors. To assign V, D and J gene segments, CDR3 sequences were aligned to IMGT reference sequences. For a sequence to be retained, a match of at least six nucleotides to both a V gene segment and a J gene segment was required. Rearrangements were classified as productive when the CDR3 lacked stop codons and remained in frame with V and J, and all other rearrangements were classified as non-productive. CDR3 was defined by IMGT convention, running from the second conserved V-encoded cysteine to the conserved J-encoded phenylalanine. In an earlier analysis of more than 550 of the donors, sequences lacking an unambiguous match to a single V gene segment were excluded. In an earlier analysis of roughly 500 of the donors, V segments were called functional above 56.7% productive rearrangements and were called segregating when the between-donor standard deviation exceeded 5%. A statistical classification framework was developed to diagnose cytomegalovirus status using the catalog of TCR beta chain sequences. In a later analysis, TCR nucleotide sequences were compared against IMGT/GENE-DB human TR gene sequences so that V and J genes could be assigned. A later analysis assigned CDR3 sequences and most-parsimonious VDJ recombination scenarios with the TCRdist pipeline. In a later analysis, each TCR beta chain was defined by its CDR3 amino acid sequence together with its V-gene family, and reads without a unique V-gene family were excluded. To address suspected cross-contamination and a sequencing artifact, a later analysis removed roughly 580 highly shared, low-generation-probability nucleotide sequences. In a later analysis, a clonal expansion index for each public chain was calculated from normalized within-repertoire ranks of inferred template counts. A later analysis computed generation probabilities with a VDJ recombination model fitted to out-of-frame rearrangements, and checked the results against IGoR. In a later analysis, TCR-TCR, TCR-HLA and TCR-CMV co-occurrence was scored with hypergeometric tests, and a repertoire-size bias correction was applied to TCR pairs. In a later analysis, false discovery rates were estimated by permuting HLA or CMV assignments 20 times. In a later analysis, co-occurring TCRs were grouped with DBSCAN, and TCRdist sequence similarity was added when clustering was performed within HLA-allele-positive subsets. Repertoires with fewer than 30,000 or more than 120,000 public chains, plus five repertoires with anomalous nucleotide sharing, were excluded from co-occurrence clustering. Held by TCRdb, this immuneACCESS table contains in-frame sequences only and omits some clones. Under half of the omission traces to an unresolved V gene where checked; the cause of the rest is unknown. Clonal size and the V and J genes are those of that table, whereas D and trimming came from the DNA. This sample's listing comprises 150,000 to 200,000 clones. The ten biggest clones cover over 1% of the sample.

Measured from the cysteine to the phenylalanine, the CDR3 is 14 residues long. The only DNA kept is the CDR3, 42 bases in frame from the first base. The cohort consisted of hundreds of healthy bone marrow donors. All cohort members were sampled while nominally healthy, although unrecorded immune exposures were likely present. The donor tested CMV seronegative and was one of the 352 seronegative cohort members. A peripheral blood sample was collected from each donor, and TCR beta sequencing was performed on peripheral blood mononuclear cells. The Qiagen DNeasy Blood Extraction Kit was used to extract genomic DNA from the blood cell samples. These data come from a study of cytomegalovirus exposure and HLA in healthy donors (dated by TCRdb to about 2017). As for the study more broadly: An earlier analysis of some 600 of the donors reported about 280 Gb of sequence data and 117 million unique TCR beta sequences obtained from some 200 million T cells. To predict cytomegalovirus infection status, the study brought together high-throughput TCR immunosequencing, statistical association of individual TCRs with disease status, and machine learning. Along with the approximately 600-subject first cohort, a separate validation cohort of over 90 different subjects was used. Several DR-DQ haplotypes were treated as single units for association and clustering because of strong linkage in the cohort. In the later analysis, no new phenotypic data were used to find candidate immune exposures; instead, reliance was placed on TCR beta sequences and their occurrence across donors. The study aimed to test whether cataloging public T cell receptors could reveal signatures of past pathogen exposure. An earlier analysis of approximately 580 of the donors used high-throughput TCR beta sequencing to judge whether each TCR beta V gene segment behaved as functional or pseudogenic. HLA typing included class I and class II loci at four-digit resolution. The number of typed donors differed by locus: roughly 629-640 for A, B, C, DRB1 and DQB1; approximately 530 for DQA1; some 590 for DPA1; and around 470 for DPB1. An early release covering some 640 HLA-typed donors comprised approximately 290 gigabases of sequencing data and 85 million to 100 million unique TCR sequences. Donor age, sex, ethnicity and CMV serostatus were compiled alongside the repertoire data. Genome-wide SNP genotypes for about 60% of the 666 donors were used in a later genetic analysis, which treated that subset as a discovery cohort. Among roughly 400 genotyped donors of the cohort, an average of about 240,000 unique TCR beta nucleotide sequences was sequenced per donor, of which about 18% were non-productive. The study used immunosequencing to profile the T cell repertoires of approximately 650 subjects and linked those repertoires to cytomegalovirus serostatus. To study patterns of TCR occurrence, a later analysis re-analyzed previously published TCR beta repertoires from more than 550 donors and added high-resolution HLA genotyping. All discovery cohort repertoires had been generated on a single sequencing platform. Of the 300 to 400 genotyped donors, over 65% fell in the genetic ancestry cluster associated with self-reported Caucasian donors.

The paper's findings and limits, for the study overall: Strong co-occurrence of HLA alleles, especially DR and DQ, made assigning TCR associations to individual alleles difficult. A further reported finding was that TCR beta sequences accurately predicted the HLA-A and HLA-B alleles for most subjects in the first cohort. The classifier was reported to diagnose cytomegalovirus status with high specificity and sensitivity in both the original and validation cohorts. Correlated functional status among segregating V segments might be attributable to linkage disequilibrium, but an unknown experimental factor could not be ruled out. Compared with the approximately 600-donor mean, donors in an Asian-associated ancestry cluster had fewer N-insertions in productive TCRs, according to a later genetic analysis. A later analysis found that TCR association rates varied across HLA loci, with DRB1 alleles showing the most associated TCRs and HLA-C alleles the fewest. Most CMV-associated TCR beta chains appeared to be HLA-restricted in a later analysis, and the HLA associations seemed to be driven largely by CMV exposure. A cluster of highly shared sequence variants was judged likely to be a technical artifact of the sequencing pipeline. The 87-base-pair reads could not distinguish some IMGT-functional V segments, including TRBV6-2 and TRBV6-3, so those segments were excluded. It was suggested by the authors that the approach could potentially be generalized to other disease states and immunological phenotypes. A later analysis associated about 17,000 TCR beta sequences with specific HLA alleles at a false discovery rate of 0.05. A later analysis reported that several top co-occurrence clusters appeared linked to parvovirus B19, influenza, CMV and Epstein-Barr virus. This cohort had only TCR beta chains sequenced, and the lack of alpha or paired-chain data limited which features could be detected. In a later analysis, HLA-associated TCR beta chains showed more clonal expansion and lower generation probabilities than non-associated chains that were equally common. Broadly in line with IMGT annotations, most TCR beta V segments showed up in productive rearrangements about 87% or about 30% of the time in an earlier analysis of a few hundred of the donors. Across donors, most TCR sequences were observed very rarely, whereas some public TCRs were present in many individuals. The only immune exposure information available for the cohort was CMV serostatus. A total of 150 to 200 TCR beta chains were listed by the study as associated with cytomegalovirus. The earlier analysis of 587 of the donors excluded approximately 15 rarely observed V segments, including chromosome 9 orphons, because counts were too low. A few of the identified cytomegalovirus-associated TCR beta chains were confirmed in vitro to be specific for cytomegalovirus antigens. Because HLA typing was unavailable for some donors at each locus, only the typed subset was used in association tests. Sequencing depth was assumed to be roughly uniform across donors in the presence/absence analyses, though that assumption may not hold. In a later genetic analysis, a missense DCLRE1C variant was associated with V-gene and J-gene trimming of TCR beta chains, and the association was replicated in an independent cohort.

This receptor chain uses TRBV12-1 and TRBJ2-3; the table's D call, TRBD2, has no DNA check behind it. TRBV12-1 is described as a pseudogene. The sample consisted of PBMCs. The TCR originated in a woman aged 55-70 years in good health and CMV-seronegative. The DNA sequence is TGTGCCAGCAGCTTTTGCGGGGGGCGGGGTACGCAGTATTTT. Its translation reads: CASSFCGGRGTQYF.